The clone carrying this T cell receptor beta chain has only a few counts. No antigen is known for it. CDR1 is SGHTA and CDR2 is FQGTGA in the germline V gene. The CDR3 is made up of 16 amino acids. The J segment lost 5 bases and the V segment lost 5 bases, leaving 10 bases of the junction unmatched. The entry originates in a study of Tregs in tolerant kidney transplant recipients. Turning to the study itself: Related graft donors supplied nonmyeloablative bone marrow transplants, and mixed chimerism was transient.

Only in-frame clones appear in the TCRdb table, and some are missing; sequencing was by immunoSEQ multiplex PCR. The sample contains some 71,000 clones, approximately 88% of which appear only once. Whole-study findings and limits: Antigen-driven expansion was suggested because donor-specific Tregs expanded more than all Tregs in tolerant patients. Biological reproducibility was not directly addressed in this study.

This chain uses TRBV7-3 with TRBJ2-1; 9 bases agree with TRBD2. The clonotype was recovered from a human donor who received a combined kidney and bone marrow transplant. The sequencing used CD4+ T cells from blood, collected before the transplant. CDR3 coding DNA: TGTGCCAGCAGCCTTCCGGGAGGGACTAGCAACAATGAGCAGTTCTTC. It specifies CASSLPGGTSNNEQFF. Using reference TRBV7-3 and TRBJ2-1 for the parts outside the CDR3, the full variable domain is GAGVSQTPSNKVTEKGKYVELRCDPISGHTALYWYRQSLGQGPEFLIYFQGTGAADDSGLPNDRFFAVRPEGSVSTLKIQRTERGDSAVYLCASSLPGGTSNNEQFFGPGTRLTVL.